The T cell receptor beta chain under discussion was sequenced for a study of beta chain features in type 1 diabetes. As concerns this clone: Its specificity is not known.

V was cut by 6 bases and J by 2 bases, with 14 bases left in between. The CDR3 spans 14 residues. Germline loops: CDR1 MNHEY, CDR2 SMNVEV (reference sequence). Of the isolated RNA, all was reverse transcribed, and so the sequenced material was expressed TCRB transcripts. Around 3.7 million reads was the average for naive, central memory and regulatory T cell samples. The table came from immunoSEQ multiplex PCR; TCRdb's copy has only in-frame clones and leaves some out. The sample records more than 350,000 clones, roughly 10% being singletons. Study results and caveats: A potential influence of HLA type upon TCRB rearrangement remained unresolved herein. Researchers report that Type 1 diabetes patients had moderately but significantly shorter TCRB CDR3s across all four CD4+ subsets.

The sequence was obtained from a woman between 18 and 29 years old in good health. Sequenced input: naive CD4+ T cells from blood. The gene calls are TRBV27 and TRBJ2-7; unclear D gene. This CDR3 reads CASSSPDRPYEQYF. The CDR3 DNA follows: TGTGCCAGCAGCTCGCCGGACCGACCCTACGAGCAGTACTTC.